The 5 T cell receptor beta chains in this list originate from one sample, sequenced in a study of identical twins. TCRdb used MiXCR to reprocess the 5' RACE reads, holding one entry per CDR3 protein. The profile shows hundreds of thousands of distinct CDR3 sequences, around 20% of them singletons. The same sample was also studied in work on T cells expressing NK-cell markers.

Sequencing was performed on PBMCs. These receptors were collected from a woman under 30 in good health.

This clonotype has a count of ten or more. The rearrangement uses TRBV27 and TRBJ1-6; unclear D gene. The CDR3 covers 14 residues. V lost 5 bases, J lost 7 bases, and 12 bases lay in between. In germline, CDR1 is MNHEY, CDR2 SMNVEV (reference sequence). This CDR3 reads CASSKHGRNSPLHF. In DNA form, the CDR3 reads TGTGCCAGCAGTAAACATGGCAGGAATTCACCCCTCCACTTT.

V gene TRBV24-1 combines with J gene TRBJ2-1; 11 bases line up with TRBD2. The CDR3 contains 19 residues. The junction had 22 bases not matched to a gene; V was cut back by 11 bases and J by 5 bases. CDR1 is KGHDR, CDR2 SFDVKD, per germline. Written as DNA, the CDR3 is TGTGCCAGGACGCCTCGACTAGCGGGACGAGAGGGGTGTGACAATGAGCAGTTCTTC. It codes for CARTPRLAGREGCDNEQFF.

This clonotype showed up just a few times. The chain is built from TRBV5-5 and TRBJ2-3; unclear D gene. V gave up 0 bases and J gave up 0 bases, with 11 bases separating them. The CDR3 runs 16 residues. Germline V lookup: CDR1 SGHKS, CDR2 YYEKEE (reference sequence). CDR3 in amino acids: CASSLGVSASTDTQYF. The CDR3 bases are TGTGCCAGCAGCTTGGGAGTCAGCGCCAGCACAGATACGCAGTATTTT.

This chain uses TRBV20-1 with TRBJ2-1; no definite D call. With 4 bases removed from V and 4 bases from J, the gap between germline ends came to 8 bases. The CDR3 is 12 residues long. Per germline, CDR1 DFQATT and CDR2 SNEGSKA (reference sequence). CDR3 loop: CSAKGLYNEQFF. The CDR3 region has the DNA TGCAGTGCTAAGGGCTTATACAATGAGCAGTTCTTC.

There are a few counts of this clonotype. CDR3 sequence (DNA): TGCGCCAGCAGCTTGGCGTCTAGCGGATACACCGGGGAGCTGTTTTTT. Translated: CASSLASSGYTGELFF. The chain has TRBV5-1 and TRBJ2-2, with TRBD2 matching 7 bases. The CDR3 runs 16 residues. The ends lost 0 bases at V and 3 bases at J; junction bases unmatched: 5. Germline V CDR1 and CDR2: SGHRS, YFSETQ.